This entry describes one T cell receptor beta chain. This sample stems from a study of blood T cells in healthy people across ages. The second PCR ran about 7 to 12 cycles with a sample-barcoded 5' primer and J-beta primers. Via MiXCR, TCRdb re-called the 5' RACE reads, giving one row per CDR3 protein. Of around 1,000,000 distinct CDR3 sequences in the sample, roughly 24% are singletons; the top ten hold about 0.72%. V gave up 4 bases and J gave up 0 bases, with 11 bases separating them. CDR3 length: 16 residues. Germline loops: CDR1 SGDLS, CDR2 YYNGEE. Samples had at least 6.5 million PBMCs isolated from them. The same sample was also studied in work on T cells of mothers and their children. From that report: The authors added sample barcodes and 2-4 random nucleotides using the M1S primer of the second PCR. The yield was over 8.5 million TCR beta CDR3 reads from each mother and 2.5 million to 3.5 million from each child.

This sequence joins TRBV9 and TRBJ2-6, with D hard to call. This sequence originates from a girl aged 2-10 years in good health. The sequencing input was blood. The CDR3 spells CASSPTSVSGANVLTF. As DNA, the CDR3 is TGTGCCAGCAGCCCCACATCAGTCTCTGGGGCCAACGTCCTGACTTTC.